Below, 32 T cell receptor beta chains from the same sample are listed, as sequenced in a study of cytomegalovirus exposure and HLA in healthy donors. 13 Jbeta primers and 60 Vbeta primers were used for the PCR. The data were produced by immunoSEQ multiplex PCR, yet TCRdb's version contains in-frame clones alone and is incomplete. The sample contains around 150,000 clones, 77% of which appear only once. Sequencing was done on a sample of PBMCs. These receptors were obtained from a middle-aged man in good health and CMV-seropositive.

This CDR3 reads CASSEFIRQDYGYTF. CDR3 nucleotide sequence: TGTGCCAGCAGTGAATTTATCCGACAAGACTATGGCTACACCTTC. The chain uses TRBV6-1 and TRBJ1-2, with D uncertain. This CDR3 contains 15 residues. CDR1 is MNHNS, CDR2 SASEGT, per germline. The V gene lost 2 bases and the J gene lost 3 bases, with 13 bases spanning the gap.

The J gene is TRBJ1-1, the V gene TRBV4-3; TRBD1 matches at 7 bases. The CDR3 covers 18 residues. The germline V gene encodes CDR1 LGHNA and CDR2 YSLEER. V lost 4 bases to trimming and J lost 3 bases; unmatched junction nucleotides: 17. Here the CDR3 reads CASSRTAQGLMGDTEAFF. The CDR3 DNA follows: TGCGCCAGCAGCCGCACGGCACAGGGGCTGATGGGGGACACTGAAGCTTTCTTT.

The rearrangement links TRBV7-9 to TRBJ1-1; D unresolved. Germline CDR1 is SEHNR and CDR2 is FQNEAQ (reference sequence). This CDR3 is 12 amino acids long. Trimming took off 5 bases at V and 3 bases at J, with 7 bases between the two ends. The CDR3 here is CASSPDYTEAFF. The CDR3 DNA follows: TGTGCCAGCAGCCCAGATTACACTGAAGCTTTCTTT.

This chain joins TRBV9 and TRBJ1-3; TRBD1 aligns across 8 bases. After removal of 3 bases from V and 2 bases from J, the junction contained 7 bases not matched to a gene. The germline V gene has CDR1 SGDLS and CDR2 YYNGEE. There are 16 residues in the CDR3. CDR3 sequence (DNA): TGTGCCAGCAGCGCCACCTCCAGGGGGCCTGGAAACACCATATATTTT. It translates to CASSATSRGPGNTIYF. Using reference TRBV9 and TRBJ1-3 for the parts outside the CDR3, the full variable domain is DSGVTQTPKHLITATGQRVTLRCSPRSGDLSVYWYQQSLDQGLQFLIQYYNGEERAKGNILERFSAQQFPDLHSELNLSSLELGDSALYFCASSATSRGPGNTIYFGEGSWLTVV.

This clone was seen more than once but under ten times. The genes are TRBV28 and TRBJ1-2; D is uncertain. Trimming cost V 7 bases and J 7 bases, with 13 bases left between them. The CDR3 extends over 12 amino acids. From germline, CDR1 is MDHEN and CDR2 SYDVKM. The CDR3 loop reads CASNTYGRGYTF. Written as DNA, the CDR3 is TGTGCCAGCAATACGTATGGCCGTGGCTACACCTTC.

CDR3: CASSLNEAHGYTF. The CDR3 nucleotides read TGTGCCAGCAGCTTAAACGAAGCCCATGGCTACACCTTC. The V gene is TRBV7-3, the J gene TRBJ1-2; no reliable D call. In germline, CDR1 is SGHTA, CDR2 FQGTGA. V lost 1 base, J lost 6 bases, and 9 bases lay in between. The CDR3 sequence is 13 residues long.

Regarding this clone: Compared with germline, one end of the junction differs, possibly owing to a read error. The chain recombines TRBV6-1 with TRBJ1-4, with a tentative D call TRBD1 (5 bases). The CDR3 covers 14 residues. Germline V CDR1 and CDR2: MNHNS, SASEGT. The DNA of the CDR3 is TGTGTCAGCAGTCGGGGGATTTCTAATGAAAAACTGTTTTTT. Protein: CVSSRGISNEKLFF.

This clone has more than one count but fewer than ten. The chain recombines TRBV28 with TRBJ1-2; D might be TRBD1 (6 bases). The V end was cut by 6 bases, the J end by 7 bases, with 15 bases between. The germline CDR1 and CDR2 sequences are MDHEN and SYDVKM. The CDR3 is made up of 13 amino acids. CDR3 in amino acids: CASRPTTGFGYTF. For the CDR3, the DNA is TGTGCCAGCAGGCCGACTACAGGGTTTGGCTACACCTTC.

V and J are TRBV7-6 and TRBJ1-6; a weak D match, TRBD1 (5 bases). Between the trimmed V and J ends, which lost 0 bases and 7 bases, there was a span of 7 bases. Germline loops: CDR1 SGHVS, CDR2 FNYEAQ. This CDR3 region has 14 residues. The CDR3 DNA reads TGTGCCAGCAGCTTAGCAGGGGCAAATTCACCCCTCCACTTT. This codes for CASSLAGANSPLHF.

This clone was observed a handful of times. J is TRBJ1-1 and V is TRBV10-3, with no clear D. The CDR3 length is 13 residues. Per germline, CDR1 ENHRY and CDR2 SYGVKD. Trimming took 4 bases from V and 1 from J, leaving 7 bases between them. The CDR3 nucleotides are TGTGCCATCAGTGCCCTCCGGAACACTGAAGCTTTCTTT. Its protein is CAISALRNTEAFF.

The chain employs TRBV5-6 and TRBJ2-7; 7 positions match TRBD1. Germline lookup yields CDR1 SGHDT and CDR2 YYEEEE. V shed 5 bases and J 2 bases; nucleotides not matched to a gene: 10. CDR3 size: 15 residues. For the CDR3, the DNA is TGTGCCAGCAGATCGGAGACAGGGACCCCCTACGAGCAGTACTTC. Translation: CASRSETGTPYEQYF.

This chain uses TRBV30 with TRBJ1-1; 7 bases align to TRBD1. The CDR3 length is 13 residues. Germline CDR1 is GTSNPN and CDR2 is SVGIG (reference sequence). Trimming removed 1 base from V and 12 bases from J; junction bases left unmatched: 11. This chain's CDR3 is CAWSDNTGTVSFF. The CDR3 DNA follows: TGTGCCTGGAGTGATAACACCGGGACAGTGTCTTTCTTT.

V and J are TRBV5-6 and TRBJ2-5, with 15 bases matching TRBD2. V shed 3 bases, J shed 5 bases, and the junction held 5 bases outside the gene matches. The germline gives CDR1 SGHDT, CDR2 YYEEEE. The CDR3 has 16 residues. The CDR3 here is CASSSGLAGGPETQYF. In DNA, the CDR3 is TGTGCCAGCAGCTCTGGACTAGCGGGGGGGCCGGAGACCCAGTACTTC.

The chain employs TRBV5-1 and TRBJ2-3; D is perhaps TRBD2 (7 bases). Trimming removed 4 bases from V and 2 bases from J, with 11 bases in between. The CDR3 has 14 amino acids. The germline gives CDR1 SGHRS, CDR2 YFSETQ. CDR3: CASSGGGFTDTQYF. In DNA form, the CDR3 reads TGCGCCAGCAGCGGCGGGGGCTTCACAGATACGCAGTATTTT.

This clone came up a few times. The junction and the germline gene differ at one end; a read error may be behind it. The genes are TRBV7-7 and TRBJ2-7, with TRBD2 matching 9 bases. The CDR3 length is 13 residues. The germline CDR1 and CDR2 sequences are SSHAT and FNYEAQ (reference sequence). CDR3: CASSLRLAEEQYF. The CDR3 DNA is TGTGCTAGCAGCTTGCGACTAGCGGAAGAGCAGTACTTC.

This clone has more than one count but fewer than ten. This sequence joins TRBV6-6 and TRBJ1-1, with a weak D call TRBD1 (6 bases). The V gene's germline CDR1 is MNHNY and CDR2 SVGAGI (reference sequence). The V and J ends lost 2 bases and 4 bases respectively, with 14 bases between them. This CDR3 comprises 15 residues. Here the CDR3 DNA reads TGTGCCAGCAGTTACGAGGGGGAAGCGGTCACTGAAGCTTTCTTT. This gives the protein CASSYEGEAVTEAFF.

In its sample, this clone was seen a few times. The gene calls are TRBV6-4 and TRBJ2-2, with 8 bases lining up with TRBD1. V dropped 6 bases and J dropped 5; count of bases not matched to a gene: 5. The germline gives CDR1 MRHNA, CDR2 SNTAGT. The CDR3 length is 14 residues. The CDR3 DNA follows: TGTGCCAGCAGGGGACAGGCTTTTACCGGGGAGCTGTTTTTT. Protein product: CASRGQAFTGELFF.

J is TRBJ1-5 and V is TRBV19; TRBD1 matches at 8 bases. V trimming: 1 base; J trimming: 4 bases; junction bases outside the gene matches: 12. CDR1 LNHDA and CDR2 SQIVND come from the germline V gene (reference sequence). The CDR3 contains 18 residues. Here the CDR3 DNA reads TGTGCCAGTAGTATAGCCCGCACAGGGGGATGGCTGAATCAGCCCCAGCATTTT. It yields the protein CASSIARTGGWLNQPQHF.

The chain joins TRBV27 to TRBJ1-1; 7 nucleotides match TRBD1. CDR3 length: 16 residues. V dropped 6 bases and J dropped 6; count of bases not matched to a gene: 16. Germline CDR1 and CDR2: MNHEY and SMNVEV (reference sequence). CDR3 coding DNA: TGTGCCAGCAGGCAGGACAGGTATCCCTTGGTAGCTGAAGCTTTCTTT. It is translated as CASRQDRYPLVAEAFF.

J is TRBJ1-2 and V is TRBV27; the match to TRBD1 covers 7 bases. Per germline, CDR1 MNHEY and CDR2 SMNVEV (reference sequence). With 5 bases clipped from V and 4 bases from J, the junction kept 7 bases outside the gene matches. The CDR3 runs 14 residues. DNA of the CDR3: TGTGCCAGCAGTCCCCCCGACAGGGCCTATGGCTACACCTTC. Translated: CASSPPDRAYGYTF.

The chain recombines TRBV7-9 with TRBJ1-2; 9 positions match TRBD1. Germline-derived CDR1 and CDR2 are SEHNR and FQNEAQ (reference sequence). The V and J ends lost 5 bases and 4 bases, in that order; junction bases with no gene match: 5. CDR3 length equals 14 residues. The CDR3 protein is CASSPGTGSYGYTF. The DNA for the CDR3 is TGTGCCAGCAGCCCCGGGACAGGGTCCTATGGCTACACCTTC.

The rearrangement links TRBV5-1 to TRBJ1-1; the match to TRBD1 covers 8 bases. Germline V lookup: CDR1 SGHRS, CDR2 YFSETQ. The CDR3 contains 17 residues. V lost 3 bases, J lost 4 bases, and 14 bases stayed unmatched. Written as DNA, the CDR3 is TGCGCCAGCAGCTCCGGACAGGGTCGGGCGGACGGCACTGAAGCTTTCTTT. This encodes CASSSGQGRADGTEAFF.

The chain has TRBV13 and TRBJ1-3; D uncertain. Germline CDR1 is PRHDT and CDR2 is FYEKMQ (reference sequence). This CDR3 is 13 amino acids long. V dropped 5 bases and J dropped 7 bases, with 12 bases sitting between them. CDR3 DNA sequence: TGTGCCAGCAGCCTCCTCTCTATTAACACCATATATTTT. Translation: CASSLLSINTIYF.

This sequence joins TRBV5-1 and TRBJ2-7, with D possibly matching TRBD1 (7 bases). The V and J ends lost 2 bases and 0 bases respectively, with 15 bases between them. CDR1 is SGHRS and CDR2 is YFSETQ in the germline V gene. The CDR3 length is 16 residues. CDR3 sequence (DNA): TGCGCCAGCAGCTTTGACAGGGAGGTGGGCTCCTACGAGCAGTACTTC. Translated: CASSFDREVGSYEQYF.

This rearrangement joins TRBV5-5 to TRBJ2-4, with D maybe TRBD2 (6 bases). Trimming pared 1 base from V and 8 bases from J, leaving 10 bases between. CDR1 is SGHKS and CDR2 is YYEKEE in the germline V gene (reference sequence). The CDR3 length is 13 residues. The CDR3 DNA follows: TGTGCCAGCAGCTTGTGGGGGGAAGACATTCAGTACTTC. Protein product: CASSLWGEDIQYF.

The chain joins TRBV5-5 to TRBJ1-2, with a weak D call TRBD1 (6 bases). The CDR3 has 13 amino acids. Germline CDR1 is SGHKS and CDR2 is YYEKEE (reference sequence). V dropped 4 bases and J dropped 1 base, with 8 bases sitting between them. The CDR3 bases are TGTGCCAGCAGCCAGGGGTTTAACTATGGCTACACCTTC. The encoded protein is CASSQGFNYGYTF.

The J gene is TRBJ1-2, the V gene TRBV21-1. TRBV21-1 is a pseudogene locus. The CDR3 spans 13 residues. CDR3 bases: TGTGCCAGCAGCAAAGACCGGAACTATGGCTACACCTTC. Translation gives CASSKDRNYGYTF.

The V call is TRBV7-3, the J call TRBJ2-3; 7 positions match TRBD1. Germline-derived CDR1 and CDR2 are SGHTA and FQGTGA. V shed 2 bases, J shed 2 bases, and the junction held 1 base outside the gene matches. The CDR3 has 14 residues. CDR3 bases: TGTGCCAGCAGCTTAGACAGGGTCACAGATACGCAGTATTTT. Protein product: CASSLDRVTDTQYF.

V and J are TRBV6-5 and TRBJ2-2, with 10 bases identical to TRBD1. Germline lookup yields CDR1 MNHEY and CDR2 SVGAGI. The CDR3 has 15 amino acids. The ends lost 5 bases at V and 6 bases at J; junction bases unmatched: 6. The CDR3, as DNA: TGTGCCAGCAGTCTGGACAGGGGGGGCCCCGGGGAGCTGTTTTTT. Protein product: CASSLDRGGPGELFF.

The V call is TRBV10-2, the J call TRBJ2-7; TRBD1 agrees at 7 bases. Trimming at V came to 6 bases and at J to 0 bases, leaving 5 bases not matched to a gene. The CDR3 extends over 14 amino acids. Looked up from germline, CDR1 is WSHSY and CDR2 is SAAADI. CDR3 protein: CASSEGAVSYEQYF. The CDR3 DNA is TGCGCCAGCAGCGAGGGGGCTGTCTCCTACGAGCAGTACTTC.

The genes are TRBV4-1 and TRBJ1-1; tentatively, D is TRBD1 (6 bases). The CDR3 totals 16 residues. The V end was cut by 1 base, the J end by 5 bases, with 17 bases between. Per germline, CDR1 MGHRA and CDR2 YSYEKL. CDR3 amino acids: CASSQGQGRGWTEAFF. DNA for the CDR3: TGCGCCAGCAGCCAAGGGCAGGGGCGAGGGTGGACTGAAGCTTTCTTT.

The chain carries TRBV7-9 and TRBJ2-5; 9 bases are shared with TRBD2. CDR3 length: 17 residues. Germline loops: CDR1 SEHNR, CDR2 FQNEAQ (reference sequence). With V trimmed by 1 base and J by 5 bases, 11 bases remained unmatched. The chain's CDR3 is CASSLVLAGAPRETQYF. CDR3 bases: TGTGCCAGCAGCTTAGTTTTAGCGGGGGCCCCGCGGGAGACCCAGTACTTC.